This T cell receptor (beta chain) was observed in a study of cytomegalovirus exposure and HLA in healthy donors. Points from the study as a whole: By HLA locus, TCR association rates varied in a later analysis, with DRB1 showing the most and HLA-C the fewest. Reports credit the classifier with highly specific, highly sensitive diagnosis of cytomegalovirus status.

This clone was observed a handful of times. Its target is not known. It was with 60 Vbeta and 13 Jbeta primers that the PCR ran. Profiling relied on immunoSEQ multiplex PCR, and the TCRdb table lists in-frame clones only, not all of them. The sample carries 130,000 to 150,000 clones, roughly 66% recorded once. The V gene's germline CDR1 is SGHKS and CDR2 YYEKEE (reference sequence). This CDR3 region has 15 residues. Trimming removed 2 bases from V and 6 bases from J; junction bases left unmatched: 6. The clonotype originates from a young woman in good health and CMV-seronegative. This chain links TRBV5-5 with TRBJ2-1; TRBD2 matches at 9 bases. Source material: PBMCs. CDR3 nucleotides: TGTGCCAGCAGCTTAGGCGGGAGGGTCCCCAATGAGCAGTTCTTC. Amino acids: CASSLGGRVPNEQFF.